A selection of T cell receptor beta chains follows, all from one sample in a study of CD8 T cells in ankylosing spondylitis. Each CDR3 protein gets one entry after TCRdb re-called the 5' RACE reads with MiXCR. The sample shows hundreds of thousands of distinct CDR3 sequences, 12% of them seen only once. The sequenced material came from blood, either unsorted or a sorted T cell fraction (not recorded which). These receptors were obtained from a male donor with ankylosing spondylitis. CDR3s include the opening cysteine and the closing phenylalanine or tryptophan. D genes are given only for firm matches. The size of a clone is reported for some rows only, either as once, few or many, or as a class for expanded clones.

TRBJ2-1 | - | TRBD2 | TRBV6-1 | TGTGCCAGCAGAACGGGACTAGGGACCTACAATGAGCAGTTCTTC | CASRTGLGTYNEQFF
TRBJ2-7 | few | TRBD1 | TRBV4-3 | TGCGCCAGCAGCCAAATAACGGGACAGGGGGTGTACGAGCAGTACTTC | CASSQITGQGVYEQYF
TRBJ1-1 | few | - | TRBV20-1 | TGCAGTGCTAGAGCCTACAGAAAGAACACTGAAGCTTTCTTT | CSARAYRKNTEAFF
TRBJ2-5 | few | TRBD2 | TRBV18 | TGTGCCAGCTCACCACCGCTCCGGAGCTCACTAGCGGGAGACGGGGAGACCCAGTACTTC | CASSPPLRSSLAGDGETQYF
TRBJ2-3 | - | - | TRBV29-1 | TGCAGCGTTGAAGGGGGTAAGGGAGGAAATCCAGATACGCAGTATTTT | CSVEGGKGGNPDTQYF
TRBJ2-2 | few | - | TRBV6-2/TRBV6-3 | TGTGCCAGCATCCCGGACTTCAACACCGGGGAGCTGTTTTTT | CASIPDFNTGELFF
TRBJ2-1 | - | - | TRBV11-1 | TGTGCCAGCAGCTACGGGACATATTACAATGAGCAGTTCTTC | CASSYGTYYNEQFF
TRBJ2-5 | few | TRBD2 | TRBV7-9 | TGTGCCAGCAGAAATAGCGGGGGAGAGACCCAGTACTTC | CASRNSGGETQYF
TRBJ2-7 | few | TRBD2 | TRBV4-1 | TGCGCCGTTTCTCGGGGGGGCAGCTCCTACGAGCAGTACTTC | CAVSRGGSSYEQYF
TRBJ2-2 | few | - | TRBV28 | TGTGCCAGCAAGGGAGAAAAGTTTGACACCGGGGAGCTGTTTTTT | CASKGEKFDTGELFF
TRBJ2-2 | - | - | TRBV12-3/TRBV12-4 | TGTGCCAGCAGCCGCCGGGCCTCGAACACCGGGGAGCTGTTTTTT | CASSRRASNTGELFF
TRBJ1-6 | - | - | TRBV20-1 | TGCAGTGCTAGACAGGGGCATTATAATTCACCCCTCCACTTT | CSARQGHYNSPLHF
TRBJ1-1 | many | - | TRBV20-1 | TGCAGTGCTAGATTAGGGTACACTGAAGCTTTCTTT | CSARLGYTEAFF
TRBJ1-5 | - | - | TRBV7-2 | TGTGCCAGCAGCTTAGGACAGATGCAGCCCCAGCATTTT | CASSLGQMQPQHF
TRBJ1-1 | many | - | TRBV7-2 | TGTGCCAGTCAATACGCCGGGAACACTGAAGCTTTCTTT | CASQYAGNTEAFF
TRBJ2-3 | few | - | TRBV7-9 | TGTGCCAGCAGCCCCAAAATTGGAGATACGCAGTATTTT | CASSPKIGDTQYF
TRBJ2-7 | few | TRBD2 | TRBV4-2 | TGTGCCAGCAGCCAAGGGGATAGCGGGAGATACGAGCAGTACTTC | CASSQGDSGRYEQYF
TRBJ2-1 | once | TRBD1 | TRBV10-1 | TGCGCCAGCAGAGCCGACAGGGGCAATGAGCAGTTCTTC | CASRADRGNEQFF
TRBJ1-2 | few | - | TRBV7-2 | TGTGCCAGCAGCTACAGGGATCTGGACTATGGCTACACCTTC | CASSYRDLDYGYTF
TRBJ2-7 | - | - | TRBV7-8 | TGTGCCAGCAGCGCAATGGTACAGGGCGAGCAGTACTTC | CASSAMVQGEQYF
TRBJ2-7 | - | - | TRBV5-1 | TGCGCCAGCAGCCCCGGGGGGCGGATCTCCTACGAGCAGTACTTC | CASSPGGRISYEQYF
TRBJ2-2 | few | - | TRBV20-1 | TGCAGTGCTATGTCAGGGGTGGCCGGGGAGCTGTTTTTT | CSAMSGVAGELFF
TRBJ1-1 | few | TRBD1 | TRBV20-1 | TGCAGTGCGATGGGACAGACCGACATGAACACTGAAGCTTTCTTT | CSAMGQTDMNTEAFF
TRBJ2-5 | - | TRBD2 | TRBV6-1 | TGTGCCAGCAGTCCGGGACTAGCGGGGGGACCACAAGGGACCCAGTACTTC | CASSPGLAGGPQGTQYF